This is a list of T cell receptor beta chains from one sample in a study of blood T cell repertoires in COVID-19. TCRdb's table, derived via immunoSEQ multiplex PCR, lists solely in-frame clones and lacks some. Among roughly 440,000 clones listed, 88% were seen once. Sequencing was carried out using peripheral blood. Receptors were obtained from a woman aged 45-60 years with COVID-19, enrolled during active disease. CDR3s include the opening cysteine and the closing phenylalanine or tryptophan. D genes are given only for firm matches. A clone size is listed for some rows: how often the clone was seen (once, few, many), or a class if it is expanded.

J | size | D | V | DNA | CDR3
TRBJ2-5 | NA | TRBD2 | TRBV19 | TGTGCCAGTAGGTCGGGACTAGCGGAACAAGAGACCCAGTACTTC | CASRSGLAEQETQYF
TRBJ2-5 | NA | NA | TRBV30 | TGTGCCCACCAAAAGGGCGCAGGGGAGACCCAGTACTTC | CAHQKGAGETQYF
TRBJ1-2 | NA | NA | TRBV28 | TGTGCCGCTTCAACAGGGTATGGCTACACCTTC | CAASTGYGYTF
TRBJ2-3 | NA | NA | TRBV3-1/TRBV3-2 | TGTGCCAGCAGCCCGCAGGAGGACACAGATACGCAGTATTTT | CASSPQEDTDTQYF
TRBJ2-5 | once | TRBD2 | TRBV28 | TGTGCCAGCAGTTTATGGGACCTGCGAGCGGGGGACCGCGAGACCCAGTACTTC | CASSLWDLRAGDRETQYF
TRBJ2-4 | NA | TRBD1 | TRBV5-1 | TGCGCCAGCAGCTTCGAGGGGGCTATGGCCAAAAACATTCAGTACTTC | CASSFEGAMAKNIQYF
TRBJ1-2 | NA | NA | TRBV2 | TGTGCCAGCAGGGAGGATAAGAGGAACTATGGCTACACCTTC | CASREDKRNYGYTF
TRBJ1-5 | NA | TRBD1 | TRBV30 | TGTGCCTGGAGTAAAGGGGGCAGCAATCAGCCCCAGCATTTT | CAWSKGGSNQPQHF
TRBJ1-3 | NA | NA | TRBV5-1 | TGCGCCAGCAGCGAAGACAGCCCCGTCCTGGACAACACCATATATTTT | CASSEDSPVLDNTIYF
TRBJ1-4 | NA | NA | TRBV2 | TGTGCCAGCACCTCAGACGGGTTGGGTAATGAAAAACTGTTTTTT | CASTSDGLGNEKLFF